This paragraph covers one T cell receptor (beta chain) sequence. Sequence at one end of the junction differs from germline and may be a read error. The entry originates in a study of blood T cell repertoires in COVID-19. Overall study: Spain, Italy and the United States supplied samples that represented acute and convalescent COVID-19.

Germline lookup yields CDR1 SGHRS and CDR2 YFSETQ. The length of the CDR3 is 14 residues. Profiled with immunoSEQ multiplex PCR; TCRdb holds only in-frame clones, not every one. The repertoire holds fewer than 60,000 clones, with approximately 83% as singletons. The Seattle site enrolled patients during active infection and followed them longitudinally. The chain has TRBV5-1 and TRBJ2-7, with 7 bases lining up with TRBD1. This TCR derives from a man aged 25-45 years with COVID-19, enrolled during active disease. Sequencing used peripheral blood. The CDR3 reads CASSSDRITYEQYF. The CDR3 DNA sequence: TGCGCTAGCAGCTCGGACAGGATCACCTACGAGCAGTACTTC.